This T cell receptor (beta chain) derives from a study of blood T cell repertoires in COVID-19. V gave up 2 bases and J gave up 5 bases; unmatched junction bases: 4. The germline gives CDR1 MNHEY, CDR2 SVGEGT. The CDR3 length is 15 residues. Under the authors' procedure: Reference gene primer amplification yielded estimated nucleated cell counts. The repertoire was sequenced with immunoSEQ multiplex PCR; TCRdb's copy has only in-frame clones and lacks some. V and J calls and clone size are given by that table; D and trimming were obtained from the DNA. Here the sample spans some 180,000 clones, roughly 86% being singletons.

The chain carries TRBV6-2 or TRBV6-3 and TRBJ2-5, with 11 bases fitting TRBD2. The TCR was taken from a woman older than 75 with COVID-19, enrolled during active disease. Sequencing was done on a sample of peripheral blood. The CDR3 reads CASSYPSGRSETQYF. The CDR3 region has the DNA TGTGCCAGCAGTTACCCTAGCGGGAGGAGTGAGACCCAGTACTTC.